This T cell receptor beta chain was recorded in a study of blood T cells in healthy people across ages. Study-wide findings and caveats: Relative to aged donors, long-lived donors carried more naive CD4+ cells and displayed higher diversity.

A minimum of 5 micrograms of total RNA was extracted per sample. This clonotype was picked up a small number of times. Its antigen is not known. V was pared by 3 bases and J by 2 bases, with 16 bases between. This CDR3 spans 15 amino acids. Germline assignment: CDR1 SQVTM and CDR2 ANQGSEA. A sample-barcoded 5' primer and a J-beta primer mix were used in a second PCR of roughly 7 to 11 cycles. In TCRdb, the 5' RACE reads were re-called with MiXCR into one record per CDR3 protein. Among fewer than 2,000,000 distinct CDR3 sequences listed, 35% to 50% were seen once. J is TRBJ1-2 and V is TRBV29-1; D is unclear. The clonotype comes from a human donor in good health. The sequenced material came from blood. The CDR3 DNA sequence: TGCAGCGTTGAGGCGCGGATAGGGAGCAACTATGGCTACACCTTC. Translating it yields CSVEARIGSNYGYTF.